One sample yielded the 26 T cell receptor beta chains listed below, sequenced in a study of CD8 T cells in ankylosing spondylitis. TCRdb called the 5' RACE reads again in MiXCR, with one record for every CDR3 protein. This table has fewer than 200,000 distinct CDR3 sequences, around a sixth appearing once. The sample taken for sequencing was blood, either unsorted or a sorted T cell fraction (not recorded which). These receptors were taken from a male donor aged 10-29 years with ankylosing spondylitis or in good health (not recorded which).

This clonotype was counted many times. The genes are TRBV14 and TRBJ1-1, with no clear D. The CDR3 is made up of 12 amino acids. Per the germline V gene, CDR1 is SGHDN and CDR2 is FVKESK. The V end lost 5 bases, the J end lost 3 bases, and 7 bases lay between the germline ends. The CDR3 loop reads CASSVGYTEAFF. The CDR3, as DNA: TGTGCCAGCAGCGTCGGCTACACTGAAGCTTTCTTT.

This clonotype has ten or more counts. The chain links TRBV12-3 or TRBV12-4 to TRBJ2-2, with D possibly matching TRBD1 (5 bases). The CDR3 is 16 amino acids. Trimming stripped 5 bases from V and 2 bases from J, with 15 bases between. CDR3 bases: TGTGCCAGCAGTCCCCCGGGCAGGGCAAACACCGGGGAGCTGTTTTTT. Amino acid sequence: CASSPPGRANTGELFF.

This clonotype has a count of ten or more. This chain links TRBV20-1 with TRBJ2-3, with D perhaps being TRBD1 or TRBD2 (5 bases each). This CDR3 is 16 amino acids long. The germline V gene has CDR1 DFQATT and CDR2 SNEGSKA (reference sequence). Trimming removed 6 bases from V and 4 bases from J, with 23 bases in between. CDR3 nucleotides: TGCAGTGCGGCCCCGGGACCCTCTCCCGGCCCAGATACGCAGTATTTT. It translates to CSAAPGPSPGPDTQYF.

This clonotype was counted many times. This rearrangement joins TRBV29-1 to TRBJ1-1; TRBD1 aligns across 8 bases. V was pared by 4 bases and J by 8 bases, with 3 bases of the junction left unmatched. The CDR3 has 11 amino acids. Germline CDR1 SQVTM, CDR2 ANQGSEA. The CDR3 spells CSVGGQVEAFF. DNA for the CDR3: TGCAGCGTTGGGGGACAGGTCGAAGCTTTCTTT.

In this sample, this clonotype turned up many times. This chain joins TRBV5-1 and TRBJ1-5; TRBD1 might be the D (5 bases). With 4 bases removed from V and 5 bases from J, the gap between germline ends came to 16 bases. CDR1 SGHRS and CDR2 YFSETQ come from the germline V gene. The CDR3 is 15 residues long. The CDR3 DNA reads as TGCGCCAGCAGCCCTCAGGGCAGTCCTGATCAGCCCCAGCATTTT. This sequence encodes CASSPQGSPDQPQHF.

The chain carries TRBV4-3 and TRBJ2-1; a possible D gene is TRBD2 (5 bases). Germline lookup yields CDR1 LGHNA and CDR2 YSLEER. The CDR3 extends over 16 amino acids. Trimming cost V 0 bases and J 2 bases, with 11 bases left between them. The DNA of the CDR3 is TGCGCCAGCAGCCAAGAATTCGGCGGGCCCTACAATGAGCAGTTCTTC. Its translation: CASSQEFGGPYNEQFF.

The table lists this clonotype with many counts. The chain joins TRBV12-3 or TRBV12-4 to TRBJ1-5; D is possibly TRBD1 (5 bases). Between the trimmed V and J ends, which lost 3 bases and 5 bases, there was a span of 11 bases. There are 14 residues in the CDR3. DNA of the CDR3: TGTGCCAGCAGTTTCTTTGGGGGAGATCAGCCCCAGCATTTT. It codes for CASSFFGGDQPQHF.

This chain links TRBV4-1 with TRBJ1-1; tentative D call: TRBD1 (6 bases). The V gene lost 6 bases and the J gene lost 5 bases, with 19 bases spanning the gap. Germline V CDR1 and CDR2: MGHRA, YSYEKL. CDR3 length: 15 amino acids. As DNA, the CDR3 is TGCGCCAGCAGTCCGACGGAGGGAGGGGGGACTGAAGCTTTCTTT. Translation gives CASSPTEGGGTEAFF.

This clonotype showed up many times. This CDR3 is CASSDKGQAYEQYF. CDR3 coding DNA: TGTGCCAGCAGCGATAAGGGACAGGCCTACGAGCAGTACTTC. V usage is TRBV7-8 and J usage is TRBJ2-7; 8 nucleotides match TRBD1. V lost 5 bases, J lost 2 bases, and 5 bases stayed unmatched. The CDR3 loop spans 14 amino acids. Per germline, CDR1 SGHVS and CDR2 FQNEAQ.

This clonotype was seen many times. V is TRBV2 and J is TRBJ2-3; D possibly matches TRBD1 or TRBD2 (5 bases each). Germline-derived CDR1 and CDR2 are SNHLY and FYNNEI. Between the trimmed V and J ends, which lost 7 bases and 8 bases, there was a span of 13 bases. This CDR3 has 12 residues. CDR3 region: CASMNGGATQYF. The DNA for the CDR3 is TGTGCCAGCATGAATGGGGGAGCTACGCAGTATTTT.

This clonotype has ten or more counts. CDR3 nucleotide sequence: TGCAGTGCTGAAAAGACAGGGGCGAGCTACGAGCAGTACTTC. Translated: CSAEKTGASYEQYF. The chain employs TRBV20-1 and TRBJ2-7; 8 nucleotides line up with TRBD1. Per germline, CDR1 DFQATT and CDR2 SNEGSKA (reference sequence). The CDR3 covers 14 residues. Trimming at V came to 5 bases and at J to 3 bases, leaving 9 bases not matched to a gene.

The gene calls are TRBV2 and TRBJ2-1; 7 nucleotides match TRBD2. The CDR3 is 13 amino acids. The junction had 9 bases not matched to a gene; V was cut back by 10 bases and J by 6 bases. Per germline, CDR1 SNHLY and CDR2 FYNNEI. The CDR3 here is CATHLAEGNEQFF. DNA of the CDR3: TGTGCCACCCACCTAGCGGAAGGCAATGAGCAGTTCTTC.

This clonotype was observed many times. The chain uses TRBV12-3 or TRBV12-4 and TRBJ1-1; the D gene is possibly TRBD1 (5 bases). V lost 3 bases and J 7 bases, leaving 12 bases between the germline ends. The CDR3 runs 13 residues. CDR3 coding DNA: TGTGCCAGCAGTTTTCGGGTCAGGGTTGAAGCTTTCTTT. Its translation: CASSFRVRVEAFF.

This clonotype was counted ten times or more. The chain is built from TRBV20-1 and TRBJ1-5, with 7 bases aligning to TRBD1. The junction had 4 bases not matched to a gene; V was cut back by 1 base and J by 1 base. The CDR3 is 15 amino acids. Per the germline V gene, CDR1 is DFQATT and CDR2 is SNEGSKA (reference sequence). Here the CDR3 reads CSARVPGGSNQPQHF. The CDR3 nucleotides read TGCAGTGCTAGAGTTCCAGGGGGGAGCAATCAGCCCCAGCATTTT.

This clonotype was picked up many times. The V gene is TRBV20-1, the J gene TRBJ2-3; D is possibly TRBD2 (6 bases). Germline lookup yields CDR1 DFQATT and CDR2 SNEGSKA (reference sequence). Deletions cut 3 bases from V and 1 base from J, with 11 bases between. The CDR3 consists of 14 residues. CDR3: CSARNPGGTDTQYF. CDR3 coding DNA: TGCAGTGCTAGGAATCCGGGGGGCACAGATACGCAGTATTTT.

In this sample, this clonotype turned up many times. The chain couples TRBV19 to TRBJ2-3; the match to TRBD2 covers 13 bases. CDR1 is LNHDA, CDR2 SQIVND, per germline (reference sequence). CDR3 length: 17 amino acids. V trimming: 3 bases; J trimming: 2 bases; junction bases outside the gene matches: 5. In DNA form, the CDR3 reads TGTGCCAGTAGTATTATCGGACTAGCGGGGGACACAGATACGCAGTATTTT. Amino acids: CASSIIGLAGDTDTQYF.

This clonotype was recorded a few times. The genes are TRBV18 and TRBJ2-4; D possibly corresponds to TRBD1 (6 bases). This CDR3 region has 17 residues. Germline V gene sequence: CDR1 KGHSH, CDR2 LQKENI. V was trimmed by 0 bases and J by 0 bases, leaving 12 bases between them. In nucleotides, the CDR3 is TGTGCCAGCTCACCACCGTGGTCAGGGGAAGCCAAAAACATTCAGTACTTC. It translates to CASSPPWSGEAKNIQYF.

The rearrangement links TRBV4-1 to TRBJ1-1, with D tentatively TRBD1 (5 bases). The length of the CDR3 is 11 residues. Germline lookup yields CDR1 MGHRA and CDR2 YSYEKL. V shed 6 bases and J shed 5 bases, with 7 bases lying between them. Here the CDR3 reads CASRQETEAFF. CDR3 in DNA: TGCGCCAGCAGACAGGAGACTGAAGCTTTCTTT.

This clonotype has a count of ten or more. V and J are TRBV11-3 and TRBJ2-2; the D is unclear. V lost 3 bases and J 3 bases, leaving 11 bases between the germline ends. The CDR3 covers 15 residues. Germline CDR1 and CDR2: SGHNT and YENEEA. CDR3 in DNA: TGTGCCAGCAGCTTTCTGGCAGCAGACACCGGGGAGCTGTTTTTT. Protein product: CASSFLAADTGELFF.

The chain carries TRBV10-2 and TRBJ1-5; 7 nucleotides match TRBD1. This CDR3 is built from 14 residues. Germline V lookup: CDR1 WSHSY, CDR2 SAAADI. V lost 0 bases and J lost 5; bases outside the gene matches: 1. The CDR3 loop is CASSESGGDQPQHF. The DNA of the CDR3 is TGCGCCAGCAGTGAGTCAGGGGGCGATCAGCCCCAGCATTTT.

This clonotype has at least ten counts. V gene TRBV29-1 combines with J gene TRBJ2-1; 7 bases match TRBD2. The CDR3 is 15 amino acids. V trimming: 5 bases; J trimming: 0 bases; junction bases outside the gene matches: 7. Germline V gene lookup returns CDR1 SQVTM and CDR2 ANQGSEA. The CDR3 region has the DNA TGCAGCGTTCTAGCGGAGCCGAGCTCCTACAATGAGCAGTTCTTC. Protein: CSVLAEPSSYNEQFF.

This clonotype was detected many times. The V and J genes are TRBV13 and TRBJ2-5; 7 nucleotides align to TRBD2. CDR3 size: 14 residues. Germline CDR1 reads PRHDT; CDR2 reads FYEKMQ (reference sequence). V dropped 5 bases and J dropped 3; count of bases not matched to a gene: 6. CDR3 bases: TGTGCCAGCAGCCACATCGCGGGAGAAGAGACCCAGTACTTC. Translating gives CASSHIAGEETQYF.

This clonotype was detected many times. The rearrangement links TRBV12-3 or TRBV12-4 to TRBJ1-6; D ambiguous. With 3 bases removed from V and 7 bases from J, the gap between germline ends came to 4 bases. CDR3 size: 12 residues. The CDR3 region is CASSFQNSPLHF. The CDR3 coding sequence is TGTGCCAGCAGTTTCCAGAATTCACCCCTCCACTTT.

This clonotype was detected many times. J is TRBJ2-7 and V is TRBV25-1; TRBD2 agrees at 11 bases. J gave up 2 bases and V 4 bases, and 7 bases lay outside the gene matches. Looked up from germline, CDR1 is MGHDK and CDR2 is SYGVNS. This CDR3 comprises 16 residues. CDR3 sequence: CASSAMGLAETYEQYF. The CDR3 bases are TGTGCCAGCAGTGCCATGGGACTAGCGGAAACCTACGAGCAGTACTTC.

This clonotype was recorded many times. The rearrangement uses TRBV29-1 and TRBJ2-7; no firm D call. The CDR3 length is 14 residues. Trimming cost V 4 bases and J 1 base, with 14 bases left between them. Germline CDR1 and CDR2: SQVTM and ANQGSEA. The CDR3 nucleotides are TGCAGCGTTGCCCCGGGTCTAGGGTCCTACGAGCAGTACTTC. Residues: CSVAPGLGSYEQYF.

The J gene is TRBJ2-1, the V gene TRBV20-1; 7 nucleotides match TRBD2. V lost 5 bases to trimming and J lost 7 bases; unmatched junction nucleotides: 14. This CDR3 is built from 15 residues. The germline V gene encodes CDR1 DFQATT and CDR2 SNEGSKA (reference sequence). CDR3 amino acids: CSAHSRREKLNEQFF. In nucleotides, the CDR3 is TGCAGTGCTCATTCTAGGCGGGAGAAGTTGAATGAGCAGTTCTTC.